Listed here are 30 T cell receptor beta chains from one sample, sequenced in a study of CD4 T cells in relation to SARS-CoV-2 and coronaviruses. Antigens for these TCRs are unknown. CD4+ T cells from unexposed donors were obtained before the COVID-19 pandemic (2011-2018). Isolation of CD4+ T cells took place after about 9 days in culture. Generated by immunoSEQ multiplex PCR, the TCRdb table keeps only in-frame clones and is missing some. The sample records around 20,000 clones, over 60% being singletons. Sequencing was performed on CD4+ T cells from PBMCs, cultured in vitro. The receptors come from a human donor in good health.

The V gene is TRBV6-6, the J gene TRBJ2-7; D might be TRBD2 (5 bases). The germline CDR1 and CDR2 sequences are MNHNY and SVGAGI (reference sequence). The CDR3 length is 12 residues. The ends were cut back, 2 bases at V and 5 bases at J, with 7 bases in the middle. The CDR3 sequence: CASSYDYNEQYF. The CDR3 DNA follows: TGTGCCAGCAGTTACGACTACAACGAGCAGTACTTC.

The genes are TRBV3-1 (or the pseudogene TRBV3-2) and TRBJ1-2; TRBD1 aligns across 7 bases. The ends lost 0 bases at V and 3 bases at J; junction bases unmatched: 4. This CDR3 region has 15 residues. CDR1 LGHDT and CDR2 YNNKEL come from the germline V gene (reference sequence). The CDR3 sequence: CASSQEYRGDYGYTF. In nucleotides, the CDR3 is TGTGCCAGCAGCCAAGAATACAGGGGCGACTATGGCTACACCTTC.

The CDR3 spells CSASQFGEQFF. The CDR3, as DNA: TGCAGTGCTAGCCAGTTTGGTGAGCAGTTCTTC. This chain connects TRBV20-1 to TRBJ2-1, with D unclear. The length of the CDR3 is 11 residues. Germline V gives CDR1 DFQATT, CDR2 SNEGSKA (reference sequence). Between the trimmed V and J ends, which lost 3 bases and 9 bases, there was a span of 9 bases.

The sample holds one count of this clone. The rearrangement uses TRBV5-1 and TRBJ2-1; TRBD1 aligns across 7 bases. Germline values: CDR1 SGHRS, CDR2 YFSETQ. CDR3 length: 15 amino acids. V trimming: 6 bases; J trimming: 3 bases; junction bases outside the gene matches: 9. CDR3 sequence (DNA): TGCGCCAGCACTGGGGACAGCAAATACTACAATGAGCAGTTCTTC. Its translation is CASTGDSKYYNEQFF.

This chain links TRBV2 with TRBJ2-5; D gene unclear. The CDR3 covers 13 residues. Germline V CDR1 and CDR2: SNHLY, FYNNEI. V lost 6 bases and J lost 3, with 11 bases in between. For the CDR3, the DNA is TGTGCCAGCAGACCGGATCAGGAAGAGACCCAGTACTTC. It encodes CASRPDQEETQYF.

V and J are TRBV30 and TRBJ1-1; D is unresolved. Germline V gives CDR1 GTSNPN, CDR2 SVGIG (reference sequence). This CDR3 spans 13 amino acids. Trimming left V 7 bases short and J 0 bases short, with 12 bases between. The CDR3 DNA reads TGTGCCTCGACGAAGGGTTTGAACACTGAAGCTTTCTTT. Translation gives CASTKGLNTEAFF.

The chain combines TRBV6-6 with TRBJ1-5; D ambiguous. The CDR3 length is 15 residues. Per germline, CDR1 MNHNY and CDR2 SVGAGI (reference sequence). V lost 4 bases and J lost 3, with 13 bases in between. For the CDR3, the DNA is TGTGCCAGCAGTTCGACCCGGGCGGACAATCAGCCCCAGCATTTT. It is translated as CASSSTRADNQPQHF.

The V and J genes are TRBV2 and TRBJ2-7; 10 bases agree with TRBD1. The CDR3 is 13 amino acids. V was clipped by 6 bases and J by 3 bases; unmatched bases: 2. Germline CDR1 and CDR2: SNHLY and FYNNEI. The CDR3 region is CASRTGGDYEQYF. CDR3 nucleotide sequence: TGTGCCAGCAGGACAGGGGGCGACTACGAGCAGTACTTC. The whole variable domain, remainder taken from reference TRBV2 and TRBJ2-7, is EPEVTQTPSHQVTQMGQEVILRCVPISNHLYFYWYRQILGQKVEFLVSFYNNEISEKSEIFDDQFSVERPDGSNFTLKIRSTKLEDSAMYFCASRTGGDYEQYFGPGTRLTVT.

The chain uses TRBV11-2 and TRBJ1-6; D is undetermined. The length of the CDR3 is 14 residues. Germline V gene sequence: CDR1 SGHAT, CDR2 FQNNGV. V gave up 1 base and J gave up 10 bases, with 11 bases separating them. Here the CDR3 DNA reads TGTGCCAGCAGCTTAGGTACAGCTAGCTCACCCCTCCACTTT. It yields the protein CASSLGTASSPLHF. The whole variable domain, remainder taken from reference TRBV11-2 and TRBJ1-6, is EAGVAQSPRYKIIEKRQSVAFWCNPISGHATLYWYQQILGQGPKLLIQFQNNGVVDDSQLPKDRFSAERLKGVDSTLKIQPAKLEDSAVYLCASSLGTASSPLHFGNGTRLTVT.

The CDR3: CASSVDRRGRRRTGELFF. In DNA, the CDR3 is TGTGCCAGCAGCGTAGACAGACGCGGGAGGAGGCGAACCGGGGAGCTGTTTTTT. The V call is TRBV9, the J call TRBJ2-2; 8 nucleotides align to TRBD2. The CDR3 totals 18 residues. The germline CDR1 and CDR2 sequences are SGDLS and YYNGEE. Trimming at V came to 0 bases and at J to 5 bases, leaving 12 bases not matched to a gene.

This clone is a singleton in its sample. The chain combines TRBV30 with TRBJ1-4; D unclear. The CDR3 contains 13 residues. In germline, CDR1 is GTSNPN, CDR2 SVGIG (reference sequence). V was cut by 5 bases and J by 7 bases, with 14 bases left in between. The CDR3 nucleotides are TGTGCCTGGGCCGGGGTGGATGGTGAAAAACTGTTTTTT. The encoded protein is CAWAGVDGEKLFF. The whole variable domain, remainder taken from reference TRBV30 and TRBJ1-4, is SQTIHQWPATLVQPVGSPLSLECTVEGTSNPNLYWYRQAAGRGLQLLFYSVGIGQISSEVPQNLSASRPQDRQFILSSKKLLLSDSGFYLCAWAGVDGEKLFFGSGTQLSVL.

The V gene is TRBV15, the J gene TRBJ1-2; 7 nucleotides line up with TRBD1. Germline V CDR1 and CDR2: LNHNV, YYDKDF (reference sequence). The length of the CDR3 is 15 residues. The V gene end was trimmed by 5 bases and the J gene end by 6 bases; junction bases not matched to a gene: 12. The CDR3: CATSDRGGEVHGYTF. The CDR3 coding sequence is TGTGCCACCAGCGATAGAGGGGGCGAAGTACATGGCTACACCTTC.

The chain recombines TRBV3-1 (or the pseudogene TRBV3-2) with TRBJ2-7; weak D call: TRBD1 (6 bases). With 0 bases removed from V and 2 bases from J, the gap between germline ends came to 8 bases. The CDR3 is 14 amino acids. The V gene's germline CDR1 is LGHDT and CDR2 YNNKEL (reference sequence). CDR3 amino acids: CASSQETGTYEQYF. CDR3 nucleotides: TGTGCCAGCAGCCAAGAGACAGGTACCTACGAGCAGTACTTC.

V and J are TRBV6-4 and TRBJ1-2, with TRBD1 matching over 8 bases. Germline V gives CDR1 MRHNA, CDR2 SNTAGT. The CDR3 runs to 14 residues. Trimming removed 6 bases from V and 7 bases from J; junction bases left unmatched: 10. The CDR3 nucleotides read TGTGCCAGCAGGAGGTACGGACAGGGTGGTGGCTACACCTTC. This gives the protein CASRRYGQGGGYTF.

The J gene is TRBJ1-5, the V gene TRBV2, with 9 bases fitting TRBD1. The CDR3 extends over 14 amino acids. Germline CDR1 is SNHLY and CDR2 is FYNNEI. V gave up 3 bases and J gave up 12 bases; unmatched junction bases: 9. DNA of the CDR3: TGTGCCAGCAGTGAGGGGACAGGGAGGCGCAGCCAGCATTTT. Encoded protein: CASSEGTGRRSQHF.

This clone was seen a handful of times. CDR3 sequence (DNA): TGTGCCAGCAGCCAAAATAGCGGGAGGGCCGGGGGTGAGCAGTTCTTC. This codes for CASSQNSGRAGGEQFF. V gene TRBV3-1 (or the pseudogene TRBV3-2) combines with J gene TRBJ2-1, with TRBD2 matching over 11 bases. The germline gives CDR1 LGHDT, CDR2 YNNKEL (reference sequence). The ends lost 2 bases at V and 9 bases at J; junction bases unmatched: 9. This CDR3 region has 16 residues.

V gene TRBV5-1 combines with J gene TRBJ2-7; TRBD2 agrees at 13 bases. Germline V gene sequence: CDR1 SGHRS, CDR2 YFSETQ. The CDR3 contains 17 residues. J was trimmed by 3 bases and V by 3 bases; bases with no gene match: 9. CDR3: CASSWGLAGMALYEQYF. DNA for the CDR3: TGCGCCAGCAGCTGGGGACTAGCGGGAATGGCCCTCTACGAGCAGTACTTC.

The V and J genes are TRBV18 and TRBJ2-5; D gene uncertain. The V end was cut by 4 bases, the J end by 1 base, with 7 bases between. This CDR3 contains 13 residues. In germline, CDR1 is KGHSH, CDR2 LQKENI. The CDR3 sequence is CASSRELQETQYF. The CDR3 DNA reads as TGTGCCAGCTCACGCGAACTCCAAGAGACCCAGTACTTC.

The V and J genes are TRBV4-1 and TRBJ2-5, with a weak D call TRBD2 (6 bases). The CDR3 is 16 residues long. Trimming took 1 base from V and 2 from J, leaving 14 bases between them. Germline V lookup: CDR1 MGHRA, CDR2 YSYEKL. CDR3 amino acids: CASSQGPGVGQETQYF. CDR3 sequence (DNA): TGCGCCAGCAGCCAAGGGCCGGGAGTCGGTCAAGAGACCCAGTACTTC.

V usage is TRBV30 and J usage is TRBJ2-1; TRBD2 might be the D (5 bases). V lost 4 bases and J 4 bases, leaving 14 bases between the germline ends. The CDR3 loop spans 14 amino acids. Germline lookup yields CDR1 GTSNPN and CDR2 SVGIG (reference sequence). CDR3: CAWTRGERYNEQFF. CDR3 coding DNA: TGTGCCTGGACCCGCGGAGAGCGGTACAATGAGCAGTTCTTC.

This clone was seen a few times. The chain employs TRBV5-4 and TRBJ2-7; TRBD1 is a possible D gene (6 bases). CDR3 size: 12 residues. Trimming removed 2 bases from V and 7 bases from J, with 10 bases in between. Germline V gene lookup returns CDR1 SGHNT and CDR2 YYREEE (reference sequence). CDR3 DNA sequence: TGTGCCAGCAGCTTACAGGGTTGGGAGCAGTACTTC. It encodes CASSLQGWEQYF. The variable domain in full, with the rest retrieved from reference TRBV5-4 and TRBJ2-7, is ETGVTQSPTHLIKTRGQQVTLRCSSQSGHNTVSWYQQALGQGPQFIFQYYREEENGRGNFPPRFSGLQFPNYSSELNVNALELDDSALYLCASSLQGWEQYFGPGTRLTVT.

This chain connects TRBV3-1 (or the pseudogene TRBV3-2) to TRBJ1-2; a weak D match, TRBD1 (6 bases). V dropped 2 bases and J dropped 2 bases, with 18 bases sitting between them. CDR1 and CDR2 from the germline V gene are LGHDT and YNNKEL (reference sequence). The CDR3 length is 17 residues. The CDR3 coding sequence is TGTGCCAGCAGCCAAACGGGGGCCACCTTGGGGAACTATGGCTACACCTTC. As protein: CASSQTGATLGNYGYTF.

The CDR3 sequence: CASSVGGNTGELFF. CDR3 bases: TGTGCCAGCAGCGTAGGAGGGAACACCGGGGAGCTGTTTTTT. The chain is built from TRBV9 and TRBJ2-2; no clear D. CDR1 and CDR2 from the germline V gene are SGDLS and YYNGEE. The CDR3 spans 14 residues. The V and J ends lost 0 bases and 1 base respectively, with 4 bases between them.

The V gene is TRBV21-1, the J gene TRBJ2-3. TRBV21-1 is shown as a pseudogene. CDR3 length: 14 residues. CDR3 DNA: TGTGCCAGCAGCCGACCCGGGACCACAGATACGCAGTATTTT. Translating it yields CASSRPGTTDTQYF.

This clone was seen just once. The CDR3 sequence: CASSRGFTNEKLFF. The DNA for the CDR3 is TGTGCCAGCAGCAGGGGGTTCACTAATGAAAAACTGTTTTTT. The chain carries TRBV7-9 and TRBJ1-4; maybe TRBD1 (6 bases). With 5 bases removed from V and 2 bases from J, the gap between germline ends came to 9 bases. Germline V gene sequence: CDR1 SEHNR, CDR2 FQNEAQ (reference sequence). The length of the CDR3 is 14 residues.

In nucleotides, the CDR3 is TGTGCCAGCAGTAATCACGGGGCTGGGGATTATGGCTACACCTTC. Residues: CASSNHGAGDYGYTF. The chain couples TRBV2 to TRBJ1-2, with a tentative D call TRBD1 (5 bases). From germline, CDR1 is SNHLY and CDR2 FYNNEI. V was clipped by 5 bases and J by 5 bases, with 18 bases between them. This CDR3 has 15 residues.

The chain has TRBV10-1 and TRBJ2-5, with unresolved D. The germline V gene has CDR1 WNHNN and CDR2 SYGVQD (reference sequence). V shed 0 bases and J shed 6 bases, with 2 bases lying between them. CDR3 size: 11 residues. CDR3 nucleotide sequence: TGCGCCAGCAGTGAGTCGAAGACCCAGTACTTC. Its protein product is CASSESKTQYF.

V usage is TRBV19 and J usage is TRBJ1-5, with 9 bases lining up with TRBD1. CDR3 length equals 16 residues. Unmatched junction bases numbered 7, after V lost 3 bases and J lost 4 bases. Germline assignment: CDR1 LNHDA and CDR2 SQIVND (reference sequence). The CDR3 reads CASSIGGTGFNQPQHF. In DNA, the CDR3 is TGTGCCAGTAGTATCGGAGGGACAGGGTTTAATCAGCCCCAGCATTTT.

V usage is TRBV6-5 and J usage is TRBJ1-4, with a weak D call TRBD1 (6 bases). This CDR3 spans 14 amino acids. The germline V and J ends were trimmed by 6 bases and 5 bases, with 13 bases remaining between them. The germline V gene encodes CDR1 MNHEY and CDR2 SVGAGI. CDR3 loop: CASRGDTANEKLFF. CDR3 DNA: TGTGCCAGCAGGGGGGACACAGCAAATGAAAAACTGTTTTTT.

V usage is TRBV19 and J usage is TRBJ1-2, with unresolved D. Germline loops: CDR1 LNHDA, CDR2 SQIVND (reference sequence). The CDR3 is 14 amino acids. Deletions cut 0 bases from V and 8 bases from J, with 13 bases between. The CDR3 DNA reads TGTGCCAGTAGTATAGAGGGCCGCCGGGGAGGCTACACCTTC. Protein sequence: CASSIEGRRGGYTF.